The clone carrying this T cell receptor (beta chain) was counted only a few times. The antigen is unknown. The data were obtained in a study of response to subunit inactivated influenza vaccine. Findings of the study overall: With each seasonal influenza vaccination, the authors suggested, few new T cells are recruited.

CDR3 length: 13 residues. V was cut by 7 bases and J by 0 bases, with 10 bases left in between. The germline CDR1 and CDR2 sequences are SGHRS and YFSETQ. TCRdb called the RT-PCR reads again in MiXCR, with one record for every CDR3 protein. The data show 450,000 to 550,000 distinct CDR3 sequences, 25% seen once. V and J are TRBV5-1 and TRBJ1-1; D is perhaps TRBD1 (5 bases). The source is a man between 50 and 59 years old who received an inactivated influenza vaccine. The sample here was CD4+ T cells sorted from PBMCs, taken roughly 5 days after vaccination. This CDR3 reads CASRDGMNTEAFF. The CDR3 nucleotides read TGCGCCAGCCGGGACGGTATGAACACTGAAGCTTTCTTT.